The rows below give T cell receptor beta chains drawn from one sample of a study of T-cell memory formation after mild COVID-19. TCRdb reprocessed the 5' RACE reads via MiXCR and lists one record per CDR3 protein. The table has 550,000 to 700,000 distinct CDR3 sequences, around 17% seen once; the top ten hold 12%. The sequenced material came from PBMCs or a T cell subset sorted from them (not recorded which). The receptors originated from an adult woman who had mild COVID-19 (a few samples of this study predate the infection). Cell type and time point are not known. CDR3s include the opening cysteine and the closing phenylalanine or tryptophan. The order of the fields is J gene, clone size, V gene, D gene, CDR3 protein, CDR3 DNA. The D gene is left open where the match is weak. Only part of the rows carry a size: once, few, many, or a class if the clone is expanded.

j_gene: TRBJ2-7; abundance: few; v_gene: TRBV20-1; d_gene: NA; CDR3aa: CSARDLRQTRHEQYF; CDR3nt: TGCAGTGCTAGAGATCTGCGACAGACGAGACACGAGCAGTACTTC
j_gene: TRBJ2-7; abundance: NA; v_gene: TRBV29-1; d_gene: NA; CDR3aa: CSVEEDMSYEQYF; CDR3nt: TGCAGCGTTGAAGAGGACATGTCCTACGAGCAGTACTTC
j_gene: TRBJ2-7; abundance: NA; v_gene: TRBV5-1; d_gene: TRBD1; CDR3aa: CASSSDLTGAREQYF; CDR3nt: TGCGCCAGCAGCTCGGACTTGACAGGGGCGAGGGAGCAGTACTTC
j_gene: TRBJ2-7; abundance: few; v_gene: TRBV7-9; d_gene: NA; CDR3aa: CASSYARHEQYF; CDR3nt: TGTGCCAGCAGCTATGCGCGACACGAGCAGTACTTC
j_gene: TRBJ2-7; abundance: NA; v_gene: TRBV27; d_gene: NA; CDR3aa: CASSPRDSLGNEQYF; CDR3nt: TGTGCCAGCAGTCCCCGGGATAGCCTTGGTAACGAGCAGTACTTC
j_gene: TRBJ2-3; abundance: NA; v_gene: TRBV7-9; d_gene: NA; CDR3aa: CASSFLSGTDTQYF; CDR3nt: TGTGCCAGCAGCTTCCTCTCAGGGACAGATACGCAGTATTTT
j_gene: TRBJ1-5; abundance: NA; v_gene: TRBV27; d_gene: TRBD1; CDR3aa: CASSYQGDQPQHF; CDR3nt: TGTGCCAGCAGTTACCAGGGGGATCAGCCCCAGCATTTT
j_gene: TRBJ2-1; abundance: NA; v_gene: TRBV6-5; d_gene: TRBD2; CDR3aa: CASSPPEGGKFF; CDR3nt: TGTGCCAGCAGTCCACCGGAGGGAGGGAAGTTCTTC
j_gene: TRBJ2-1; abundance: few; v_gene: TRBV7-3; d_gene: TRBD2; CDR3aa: CASSLKGRERSNEQFF; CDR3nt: TGTGCCAGCAGCTTAAAAGGGCGGGAGCGAAGCAATGAGCAGTTCTTC
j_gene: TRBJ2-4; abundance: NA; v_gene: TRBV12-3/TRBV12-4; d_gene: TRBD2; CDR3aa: CASSFPGGGSGNIQYF; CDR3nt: TGTGCCAGCAGTTTCCCGGGGGGGGGAAGTGGAAACATTCAGTACTTC
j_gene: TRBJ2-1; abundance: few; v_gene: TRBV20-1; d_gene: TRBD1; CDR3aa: CSQGDRGSSSYNEQFF; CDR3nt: TGCAGTCAGGGGGACAGGGGCTCAAGCTCCTACAATGAGCAGTTCTTC
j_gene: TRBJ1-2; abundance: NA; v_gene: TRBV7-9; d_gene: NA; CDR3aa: CASSLARREGYTF; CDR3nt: TGTGCCAGCAGCTTAGCACGGCGGGAGGGCTACACCTTC
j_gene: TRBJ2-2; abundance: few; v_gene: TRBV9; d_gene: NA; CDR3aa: CASLRQNTGELFF; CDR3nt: TGTGCCAGCCTTAGACAGAACACCGGGGAGCTGTTTTTT
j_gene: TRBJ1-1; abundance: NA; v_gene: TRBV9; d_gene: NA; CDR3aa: CASSVVRGRDTEAFF; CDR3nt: TGTGCCAGCAGCGTAGTACGGGGGCGGGATACTGAAGCTTTCTTT
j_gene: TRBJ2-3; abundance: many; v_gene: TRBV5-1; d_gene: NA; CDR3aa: CASSLNTDTQYF; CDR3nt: TGTGCCAGCAGCCTTAACACAGATACGCAGTATTTT
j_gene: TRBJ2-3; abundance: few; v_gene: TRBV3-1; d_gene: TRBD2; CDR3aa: CASSHPSGGGTDTQYF; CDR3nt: TGTGCCAGCAGCCATCCTAGCGGGGGTGGCACAGATACGCAGTATTTT
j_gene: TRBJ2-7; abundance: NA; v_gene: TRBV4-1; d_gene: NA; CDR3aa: CASSQSYPLMITYEQYF; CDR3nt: TGCGCCAGCAGCCAGTCATACCCGCTAATGATAACCTACGAGCAGTACTTC
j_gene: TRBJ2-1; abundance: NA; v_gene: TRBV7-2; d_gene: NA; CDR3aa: CASRPLDNEQFF; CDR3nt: TGTGCCAGCAGACCTCTGGACAATGAGCAGTTCTTC
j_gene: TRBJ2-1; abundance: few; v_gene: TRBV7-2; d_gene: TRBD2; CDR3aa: CASRSSGSRRVEQFF; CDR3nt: TGTGCCAGCAGGTCCAGCGGGAGCCGTCGGGTTGAGCAGTTCTTC
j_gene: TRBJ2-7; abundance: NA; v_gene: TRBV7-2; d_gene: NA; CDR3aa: CASSLEGLAYEQYF; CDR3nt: TGTGCCAGCAGCTTAGAGGGGCTGGCCTACGAGCAGTACTTC
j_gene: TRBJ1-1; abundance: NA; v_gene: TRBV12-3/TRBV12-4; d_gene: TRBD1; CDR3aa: CASTPGQGGVAFF; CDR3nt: TGTGCCAGCACCCCGGGACAGGGGGGGGTAGCTTTCTTT
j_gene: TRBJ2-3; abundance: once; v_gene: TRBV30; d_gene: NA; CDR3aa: CAWRGGITSTDTQYF; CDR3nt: TGTGCCTGGAGGGGGGGCATTACTAGCACAGATACGCAGTATTTT
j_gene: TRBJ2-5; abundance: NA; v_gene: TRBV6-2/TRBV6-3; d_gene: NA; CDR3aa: CASSYHRQGETQYF; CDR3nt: TGTGCCAGCAGTTACCACAGACAAGGGGAGACCCAGTACTTC
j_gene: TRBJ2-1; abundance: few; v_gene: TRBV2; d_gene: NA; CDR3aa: CASSGGQYNEQFF; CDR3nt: TGTGCCAGCAGTGGGGGTCAGTACAATGAGCAGTTCTTC
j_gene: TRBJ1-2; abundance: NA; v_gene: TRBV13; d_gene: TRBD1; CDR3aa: CASSLGGSQGYGYTF; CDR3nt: TGTGCCAGCAGCTTAGGCGGTTCACAGGGGTATGGCTACACCTTC